The 24 T cell receptor beta chains presented below share a single source sample, sequenced in a study of blood T cell repertoires in COVID-19. Only in-frame clones appear in the TCRdb table, and some are missing; sequencing was by immunoSEQ multiplex PCR. The repertoire holds 60,000 to 85,000 clones, with around 90% as singletons. Sequences were obtained from peripheral blood. The source is a man aged 35 to 55 with COVID-19, enrolled during active disease.

The genes are TRBV6-5 and TRBJ2-7; TRBD2 agrees at 10 bases. V gave up 8 bases and J gave up 7 bases; unmatched junction bases: 14. Per the germline V gene, CDR1 is MNHEY and CDR2 is SVGAGI. The CDR3 covers 15 residues. The DNA for the CDR3 is TGTGCCAGCCAGCAAAGGGGGCTAGCGGGAGTTGAGCAGTACTTC. It codes for CASQQRGLAGVEQYF.

The CDR3 loop reads CASSPDMHYGYTF. As DNA, the CDR3 is TGCGCCAGCAGCCCTGACATGCATTATGGCTACACCTTC. The V gene is TRBV5-1, the J gene TRBJ1-2, with D unclear. V lost 4 bases, J lost 5 bases, and 12 bases lay in between. Germline V gives CDR1 SGHRS, CDR2 YFSETQ. CDR3 size: 13 residues.

The J gene is TRBJ1-5, the V gene TRBV27; D is ambiguous. Trimming removed 8 bases at V and 4 bases at J, with 6 bases between. The CDR3 runs 11 residues. Germline values: CDR1 MNHEY, CDR2 SMNVEV (reference sequence). The DNA of the CDR3 is TGTGCCAGCGGCCCAAATCAGCCCCAGCATTTT. Translated: CASGPNQPQHF.

This clone was observed a few times. The chain recombines TRBV7-9 with TRBJ1-1; D is unresolved. V was pared by 5 bases and J by 1 base, with 8 bases between. CDR3 size: 13 residues. The germline gives CDR1 SEHNR, CDR2 FQNEAQ (reference sequence). This chain's CDR3 is CASSPPGNTEAFF. The CDR3 DNA reads TGTGCCAGCAGCCCTCCAGGGAACACTGAAGCTTTCTTT. Filled out from reference TRBV7-9 and TRBJ1-1, the complete variable domain reads DTGVSQNPRHKITKRGQNVTFRCDPISEHNRLYWYRQTLGQGPEFLTYFQNEAQLEKSRLLSDRFSAERPKGSFSTLEIQRTEQGDSAMYLCASSPPGNTEAFFGQGTRLTVV.

This clone is a singleton in its sample. This chain links TRBV24-1 with TRBJ2-5; tentative D call: TRBD1 (7 bases). This CDR3 comprises 14 residues. Germline V gene sequence: CDR1 KGHDR, CDR2 SFDVKD. The ends were cut back, 7 bases at V and 2 bases at J, with 13 bases in the middle. The CDR3 spells CATSLSGGQETQYF. The CDR3 bases are TGTGCCACCAGCCTTTCAGGGGGGCAAGAGACCCAGTACTTC.

V gene TRBV6-4 combines with J gene TRBJ2-3; 12 bases are a match to TRBD2. CDR3 size: 16 residues. CDR1 and CDR2 from the germline V gene are MRHNA and SNTAGT. The V gene end was trimmed by 5 bases and the J gene end by 9 bases; junction bases not matched to a gene: 12. The CDR3 sequence is CASSFASGGGMRTQYF. The CDR3 DNA reads as TGTGCCAGCAGTTTCGCTAGCGGGGGGGGAATGAGGACGCAGTATTTT.

In DNA form, the CDR3 reads TGTGCCAGCAGCCCTCGACAGGGTGGTGGAAACACCATATATTTT. The encoded protein is CASSPRQGGGNTIYF. The V call is TRBV11-2, the J call TRBJ1-3; 7 bases are shared with TRBD1. CDR1 and CDR2 (germline): SGHAT, FQNNGV. The V gene end was trimmed by 5 bases and the J gene end by 3 bases; junction bases not matched to a gene: 7. The CDR3 has 15 residues.

The chain combines TRBV10-3 with TRBJ2-7; the match to TRBD1 covers 7 bases. The CDR3 has 14 residues. CDR1 and CDR2 (germline): ENHRY, SYGVKD. Trimming at V came to 10 bases and at J to 5 bases, leaving 14 bases not matched to a gene. The CDR3 region is CATGDGTEFDEQYF. The CDR3 bases are TGTGCCACAGGAGACGGGACAGAGTTTGACGAGCAGTACTTC.

The J gene is TRBJ2-7, the V gene TRBV2, with 8 bases matching TRBD1. This CDR3 comprises 14 residues. Germline V lookup: CDR1 SNHLY, CDR2 FYNNEI. The V segment lost 5 bases and the J segment 6 bases; nucleotides outside the gene matches: 9. The CDR3 DNA reads as TGTGCCAGCAGTACCGACAGGGGTTACGTCGAGCAGTACTTC. It translates to CASSTDRGYVEQYF.

The chain is built from TRBV5-1 and TRBJ2-3; D not resolved. There are 16 residues in the CDR3. V was trimmed by 4 bases and J by 1 base, leaving 16 bases between them. Germline-derived CDR1 and CDR2 are SGHRS and YFSETQ. CDR3 bases: TGCGCCAGCAGCCCTAGACGAGTTTCACGCACAGATACGCAGTATTTT. It codes for CASSPRRVSRTDTQYF.

In nucleotides, the CDR3 is TGCGCCAGCAGCTTTCTAGCGGGGGGGCGAAATGAGCAGTTCTTC. Its translation is CASSFLAGGRNEQFF. This rearrangement joins TRBV5-1 to TRBJ2-1; 12 nucleotides agree with TRBD2. Germline CDR1 and CDR2: SGHRS and YFSETQ. The CDR3 loop spans 15 amino acids. The V gene end was trimmed by 2 bases and the J gene end by 7 bases; junction bases not matched to a gene: 4.

This clone was seen a few times. CDR3 amino acids: CASRPPTGAVDGYTF. The DNA for the CDR3 is TGTGCCAGCAGACCCCCGACAGGGGCCGTTGATGGCTACACCTTC. The J gene is TRBJ1-2, the V gene TRBV7-8, with TRBD1 identical over 8 bases. V lost 6 bases and J lost 6; bases outside the gene matches: 12. The CDR3 covers 15 residues. Germline CDR1 reads SGHVS; CDR2 reads FQNEAQ.

The chain combines TRBV9 with TRBJ2-6, with no clear D. V dropped 4 bases and J dropped 7 bases, with 12 bases sitting between them. This CDR3 comprises 14 residues. Germline CDR1 and CDR2: SGDLS and YYNGEE. CDR3 bases: TGTGCCAGCAGCCCCTTGGCCCCCGCCAACGTCCTGACTTTC. Amino acids: CASSPLAPANVLTF.

J is TRBJ2-7 and V is TRBV9; 13 nucleotides agree with TRBD2. Germline CDR1 and CDR2: SGDLS and YYNGEE. The CDR3 is 15 residues long. V was pared by 4 bases and J by 4 bases, with 5 bases of the junction left unmatched. CDR3 region: CASSIGTSGEYEQYF. The CDR3 region has the DNA TGTGCCAGCAGCATCGGGACTAGCGGGGAGTACGAGCAGTACTTC.

The chain couples TRBV19 to TRBJ2-1, with 11 nucleotides matching TRBD1. The V segment lost 4 bases and the J segment 7 bases; nucleotides outside the gene matches: 3. The CDR3 spans 14 residues. CDR1 is LNHDA, CDR2 SQIVND, per germline (reference sequence). CDR3 nucleotide sequence: TGTGCCAGTAGTACCGGGACAGGGGGAAATGAGCAGTTCTTC. Amino acid sequence: CASSTGTGGNEQFF.

V is TRBV28 and J is TRBJ1-1, with D maybe TRBD1 (5 bases). The CDR3 has 15 residues. CDR1 and CDR2 (germline): MDHEN, SYDVKM. Trimming left V 4 bases short and J 7 bases short, with 19 bases between. The CDR3 sequence is CASSSIGVSNGEAFF. In DNA, the CDR3 is TGTGCCAGCAGTTCGATAGGGGTATCGAACGGTGAAGCTTTCTTT.

The chain uses TRBV18 and TRBJ2-1; unclear D gene. Trimming took off 0 bases at V and 4 bases at J, with 7 bases between the two ends. The CDR3 has 14 amino acids. The germline CDR1 and CDR2 sequences are KGHSH and LQKENI. As DNA, the CDR3 is TGTGCCAGCTCACCACCTACAAGATACAATGAGCAGTTCTTC. Protein product: CASSPPTRYNEQFF.

The chain combines TRBV7-7 with TRBJ2-5; 7 bases are shared with TRBD1. With V trimmed by 3 bases and J by 4 bases, 5 bases remained unmatched. The germline gives CDR1 SSHAT, CDR2 FNYEAQ (reference sequence). CDR3 length equals 14 residues. Here the CDR3 DNA reads TGTGCCAGCAGCTTGACAGGGTTTAGAGAGACCCAGTACTTC. It encodes CASSLTGFRETQYF.

This clone was seen only once. The V and J genes are TRBV15 and TRBJ2-1; 9 bases fit TRBD1. The CDR3 has 13 residues. J was trimmed by 8 bases and V by 5 bases; bases with no gene match: 4. From germline, CDR1 is LNHNV and CDR2 YYDKDF (reference sequence). CDR3 nucleotide sequence: TGTGCCACCAGCGTAGACAGGGGGGATGAGCAGTTCTTC. Its translation: CATSVDRGDEQFF.

The chain links TRBV5-1 to TRBJ2-7; perhaps TRBD2 as D (5 bases). Trimming took 2 bases from V and 0 from J, leaving 9 bases between them. Germline lookup yields CDR1 SGHRS and CDR2 YFSETQ. There are 14 residues in the CDR3. CDR3 region: CASSFKGSSYEQYF. The CDR3 coding sequence is TGCGCCAGCAGCTTCAAAGGGAGCTCCTACGAGCAGTACTTC.

This clone was seen more than once but under ten times. This chain links TRBV19 with TRBJ2-5; D is uncertain. This CDR3 is 12 amino acids long. Trimming took 1 base from V and 13 from J, leaving 13 bases between them. Germline V gene sequence: CDR1 LNHDA, CDR2 SQIVND (reference sequence). The CDR3 spells CASSIGSPSTYF. Written as DNA, the CDR3 is TGTGCCAGTAGTATAGGGAGCCCGTCCACGTACTTC.

The chain links TRBV11-2 to TRBJ1-2, with 10 bases identical to TRBD1. This CDR3 contains 13 residues. Trimming at V came to 5 bases and at J to 8 bases, leaving 5 bases not matched to a gene. Per germline, CDR1 SGHAT and CDR2 FQNNGV. CDR3 nucleotides: TGTGCCAGCAGCCCGGGACAGGGGTGGGGCTACACCTTC. It codes for CASSPGQGWGYTF. Combining the CDR3 with reference TRBV11-2 and TRBJ1-2 gives the whole variable domain EAGVAQSPRYKIIEKRQSVAFWCNPISGHATLYWYQQILGQGPKLLIQFQNNGVVDDSQLPKDRFSAERLKGVDSTLKIQPAKLEDSAVYLCASSPGQGWGYTFGSGTRLTVV.

The chain couples TRBV5-1 to TRBJ1-4; possibly TRBD1 for D (5 bases). The V gene lost 3 bases and the J gene lost 5 bases, with 17 bases spanning the gap. This CDR3 comprises 16 residues. The germline V gene encodes CDR1 SGHRS and CDR2 YFSETQ. CDR3 in DNA: TGCGCCAGCAGCTCGGGTGCCAGGGAGGGGAATGAAAAACTGTTTTTT. Translating gives CASSSGAREGNEKLFF.

V and J are TRBV19 and TRBJ2-5; D is perhaps TRBD1 (5 bases). Between the trimmed V and J ends, which lost 2 bases and 7 bases, there was a span of 20 bases. CDR1 and CDR2 from the germline V gene are LNHDA and SQIVND (reference sequence). The CDR3 is 16 amino acids. The chain's CDR3 is CASSISNRLGLGTQYF. In DNA, the CDR3 is TGTGCCAGTAGTATAAGTAATAGATTGGGGCTCGGGACCCAGTACTTC.